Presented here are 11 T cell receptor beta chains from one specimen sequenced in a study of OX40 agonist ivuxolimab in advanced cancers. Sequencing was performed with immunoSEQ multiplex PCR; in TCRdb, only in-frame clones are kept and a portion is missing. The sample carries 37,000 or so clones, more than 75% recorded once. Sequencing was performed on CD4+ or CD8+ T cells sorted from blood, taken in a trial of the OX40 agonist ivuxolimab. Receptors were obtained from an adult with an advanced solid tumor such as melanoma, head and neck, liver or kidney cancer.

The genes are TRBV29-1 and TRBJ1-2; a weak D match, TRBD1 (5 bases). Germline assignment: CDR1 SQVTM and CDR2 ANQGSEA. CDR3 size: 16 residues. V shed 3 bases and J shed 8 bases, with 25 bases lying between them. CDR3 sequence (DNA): TGCAGCGTTGAGGGTAGGAGGGGTACCTATTTCGAGGGCTACACCTTC. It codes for CSVEGRRGTYFEGYTF.

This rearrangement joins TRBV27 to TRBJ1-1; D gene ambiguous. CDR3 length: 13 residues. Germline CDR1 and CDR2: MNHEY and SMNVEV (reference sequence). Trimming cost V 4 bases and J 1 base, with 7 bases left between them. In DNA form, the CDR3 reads TGTGCCAGCAGTTCGTACCGGAACACTGAAGCTTTCTTT. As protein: CASSSYRNTEAFF.

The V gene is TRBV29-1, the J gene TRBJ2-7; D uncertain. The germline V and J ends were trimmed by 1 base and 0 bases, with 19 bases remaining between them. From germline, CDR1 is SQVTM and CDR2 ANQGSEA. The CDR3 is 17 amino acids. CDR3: CSVEVSGLAALSYEQYF. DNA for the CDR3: TGCAGCGTTGAAGTGTCGGGCCTCGCAGCGCTCTCCTACGAGCAGTACTTC.

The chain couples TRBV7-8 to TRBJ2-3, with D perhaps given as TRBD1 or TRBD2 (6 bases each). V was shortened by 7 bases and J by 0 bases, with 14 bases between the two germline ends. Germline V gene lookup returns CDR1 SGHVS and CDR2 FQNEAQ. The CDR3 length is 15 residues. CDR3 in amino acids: CASTRLGGSTDTQYF. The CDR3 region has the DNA TGTGCCAGCACCCGCCTGGGGGGCAGCACAGATACGCAGTATTTT.

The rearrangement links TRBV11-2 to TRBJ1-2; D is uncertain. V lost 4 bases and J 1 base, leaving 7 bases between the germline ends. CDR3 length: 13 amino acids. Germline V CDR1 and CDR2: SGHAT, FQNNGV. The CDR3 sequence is CASSSNFNYGYTF. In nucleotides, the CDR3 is TGTGCCAGCAGCTCCAATTTTAACTATGGCTACACCTTC.

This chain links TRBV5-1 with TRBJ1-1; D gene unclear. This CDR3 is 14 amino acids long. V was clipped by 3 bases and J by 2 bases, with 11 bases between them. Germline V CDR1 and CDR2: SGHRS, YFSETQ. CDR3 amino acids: CASSSGLLNTEAFF. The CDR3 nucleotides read TGCGCCAGCAGCTCCGGGCTTCTAAACACTGAAGCTTTCTTT.

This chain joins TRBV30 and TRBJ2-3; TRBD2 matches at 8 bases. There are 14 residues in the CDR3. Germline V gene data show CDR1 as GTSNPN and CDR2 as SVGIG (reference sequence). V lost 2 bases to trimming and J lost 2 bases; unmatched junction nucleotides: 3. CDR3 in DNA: TGTGCCTGGAGTTTAGCGGGATACACAGATACGCAGTATTTT. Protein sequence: CAWSLAGYTDTQYF.

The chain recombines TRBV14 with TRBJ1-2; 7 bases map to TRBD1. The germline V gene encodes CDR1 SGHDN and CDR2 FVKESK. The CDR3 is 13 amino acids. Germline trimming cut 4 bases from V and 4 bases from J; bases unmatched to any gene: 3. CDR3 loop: CASSLGTAYGYTF. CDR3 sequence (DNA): TGTGCCAGCAGCCTCGGGACAGCCTATGGCTACACCTTC.

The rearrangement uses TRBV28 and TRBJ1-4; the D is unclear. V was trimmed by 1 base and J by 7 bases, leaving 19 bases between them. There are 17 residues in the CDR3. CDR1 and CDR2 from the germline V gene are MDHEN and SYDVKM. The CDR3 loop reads CASSLSTVAAWGEKLFF. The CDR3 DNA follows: TGTGCCAGCAGTTTATCCACGGTCGCAGCCTGGGGTGAAAAACTGTTTTTT.

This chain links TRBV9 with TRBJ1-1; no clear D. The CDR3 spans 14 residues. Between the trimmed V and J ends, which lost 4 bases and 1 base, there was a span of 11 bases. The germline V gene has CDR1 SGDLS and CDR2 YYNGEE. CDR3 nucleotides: TGTGCCAGCAGCACCCAGGACGGGAACACTGAAGCTTTCTTT. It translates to CASSTQDGNTEAFF.

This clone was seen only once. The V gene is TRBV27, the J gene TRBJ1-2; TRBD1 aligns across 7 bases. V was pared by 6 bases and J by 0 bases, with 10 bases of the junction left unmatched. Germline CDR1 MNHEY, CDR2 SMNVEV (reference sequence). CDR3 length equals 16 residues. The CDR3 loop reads CASSPGTVYSNYGYTF. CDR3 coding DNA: TGTGCCAGCAGCCCAGGGACAGTTTACTCTAACTATGGCTACACCTTC.